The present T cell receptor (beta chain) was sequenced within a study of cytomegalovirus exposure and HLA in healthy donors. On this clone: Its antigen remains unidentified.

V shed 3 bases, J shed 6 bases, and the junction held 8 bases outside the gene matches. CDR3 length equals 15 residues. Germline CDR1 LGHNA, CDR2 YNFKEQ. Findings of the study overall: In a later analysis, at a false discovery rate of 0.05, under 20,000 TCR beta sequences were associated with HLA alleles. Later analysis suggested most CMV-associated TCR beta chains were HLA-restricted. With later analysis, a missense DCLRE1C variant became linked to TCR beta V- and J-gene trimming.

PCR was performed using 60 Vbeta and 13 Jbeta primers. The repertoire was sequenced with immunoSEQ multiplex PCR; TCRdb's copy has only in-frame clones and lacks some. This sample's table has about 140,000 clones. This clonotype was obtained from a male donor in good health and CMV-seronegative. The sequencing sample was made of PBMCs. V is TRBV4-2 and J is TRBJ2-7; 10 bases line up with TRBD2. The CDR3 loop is CASSQASGGVFEQYF. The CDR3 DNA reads TGTGCCAGCAGCCAGGCTAGCGGGGGCGTCTTCGAGCAGTACTTC.